Described below is a single T cell receptor (beta chain) sequence and its context. The data originate from a study of T cell responses to AZD1222 COVID-19 vaccine. TCRdb's copy holds only in-frame clones and misses some; the assay was immunoSEQ multiplex PCR. The sample has 140,000 to 150,000 clones; approximately 92% are singletons. Looked up from germline, CDR1 is MGHDK and CDR2 is SYGVNS. There are 13 residues in the CDR3. Losses at the gene ends were 6 bases for V and 1 base for J; bases not matched to a gene: 2. Sequenced here: peripheral blood, sampled on day 0 of AZD1222 vaccination. The chain has TRBV25-1 and TRBJ2-7; 8 bases are shared with TRBD1. The TCR sequence derives from an adult in good health. CDR3 sequence reads: CASRGQGSYEQYF. CDR3 DNA: TGTGCCAGCAGAGGACAGGGATCCTACGAGCAGTACTTC.